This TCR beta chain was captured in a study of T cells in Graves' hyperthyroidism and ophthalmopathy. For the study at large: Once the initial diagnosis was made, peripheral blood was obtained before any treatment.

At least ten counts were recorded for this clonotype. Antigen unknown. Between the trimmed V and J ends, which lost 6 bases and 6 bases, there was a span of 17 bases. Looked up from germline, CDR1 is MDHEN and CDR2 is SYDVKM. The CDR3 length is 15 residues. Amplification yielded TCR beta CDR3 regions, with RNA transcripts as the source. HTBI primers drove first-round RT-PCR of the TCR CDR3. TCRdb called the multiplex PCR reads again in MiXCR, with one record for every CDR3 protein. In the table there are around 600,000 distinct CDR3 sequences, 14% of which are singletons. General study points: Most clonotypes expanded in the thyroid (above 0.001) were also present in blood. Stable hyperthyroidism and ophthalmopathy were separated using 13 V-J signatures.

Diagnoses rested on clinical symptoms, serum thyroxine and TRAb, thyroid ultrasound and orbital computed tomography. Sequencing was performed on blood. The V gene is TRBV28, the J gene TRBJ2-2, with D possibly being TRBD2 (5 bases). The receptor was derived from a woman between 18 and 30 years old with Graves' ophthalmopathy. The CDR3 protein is CASSPPREWAGELFF. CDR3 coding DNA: TGTGCCAGCAGCCCCCCCCGGGAATGGGCCGGGGAGCTGTTTTTT. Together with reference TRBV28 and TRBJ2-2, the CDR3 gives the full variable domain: DVKVTQSSRYLVKRTGEKVFLECVQDMDHENMFWYRQDPGLGLRLIYFSYDVKMKEKGDIPEGYSVSREKKERFSLILESASTNQTSMYLCASSPPREWAGELFFGEGSRLTVL.